These 18 T cell receptor beta chains were sequenced from one sample in a study of CD8 T cells in ankylosing spondylitis (dated by TCRdb to 2015 to 2018). Receptor libraries were prepared by 5' RACE. Data came from an Illumina HiSeq 2500. Starting from the raw public reads, TCRdb applied fastp trimming at Q25, assembled clones with MiXCR and retained in-frame beta chains. For every CDR3 protein sequence, its rows merge into one entry that carries the most common genes and DNA. This sample is represented by 250,000 to 400,000 distinct CDR3 sequences; 9.5% to 13% of them were singletons. Of the sample, roughly 9.2% falls within the top ten clones. Sequenced input: blood, either unsorted or a sorted T cell fraction (not recorded which). These receptors were collected from a female donor with ankylosing spondylitis or in good health (not recorded which).

The sample holds a few counts of this clonotype. The CDR3 reads CSAPSRLAGYEQYF. In DNA form, the CDR3 reads TGCAGTGCTCCCTCCCGACTAGCGGGCTACGAGCAGTACTTC. The rearrangement links TRBV20-1 to TRBJ2-7, with TRBD2 matching 10 bases. The CDR3 is 14 residues long. Germline V gene lookup returns CDR1 DFQATT and CDR2 SNEGSKA (reference sequence). With V trimmed by 5 bases and J by 3 bases, 7 bases remained unmatched.

This clonotype was detected many times. The chain couples TRBV5-1 to TRBJ2-3; 7 nucleotides match TRBD2. This CDR3 has 15 amino acids. The V and J ends lost 0 bases and 0 bases, in that order; junction bases with no gene match: 1. Germline CDR1 reads SGHRS; CDR2 reads YFSETQ. The CDR3 region is CASSLGAGSTDTQYF. The CDR3 DNA reads TGCGCCAGCAGCTTGGGAGCGGGGAGCACAGATACGCAGTATTTT.

This clonotype was observed a handful of times. V is TRBV27 and J is TRBJ2-2; 7 nucleotides match TRBD2. The CDR3 contains 20 residues. Germline V lookup: CDR1 MNHEY, CDR2 SMNVEV (reference sequence). Here the CDR3 DNA reads TGTGCGCCTGTACGAGGGAGGGCCACGTATTCAGGTTGGAACACCGGGGAGCTGTTTTTT. It yields the protein CAPVRGRATYSGWNTGELFF.

The chain uses TRBV20-1 and TRBJ2-5; tentative D call: TRBD1 (6 bases). This CDR3 contains 15 residues. The V end was cut by 7 bases, the J end by 0 bases, with 18 bases between. Germline V gene data show CDR1 as DFQATT and CDR2 as SNEGSKA (reference sequence). CDR3 sequence reads: CSGVPGTPYQETQYF. CDR3 DNA sequence: TGCAGTGGGGTTCCCGGGACACCTTACCAAGAGACCCAGTACTTC.

This clonotype was seen a few times. CDR3 coding DNA: TGCGCCAGCAGCTTGGTAGGCGGCAGGGGATCTGAAGCTTTCTTT. Its translation is CASSLVGGRGSEAFF. The J gene is TRBJ1-1, the V gene TRBV5-1; weak D call: TRBD1 (6 bases). Trimming removed 0 bases at V and 6 bases at J, with 15 bases between. CDR3 length: 15 amino acids. CDR1 is SGHRS, CDR2 YFSETQ, per germline.

This clonotype was observed at least ten times. V gene TRBV29-1 combines with J gene TRBJ2-1, with D possibly matching TRBD1 (5 bases). Germline CDR1 SQVTM, CDR2 ANQGSEA. V was shortened by 2 bases and J by 9 bases, with 14 bases between the two germline ends. This CDR3 has 13 amino acids. CDR3 nucleotides: TGCAGCGTTGAATTGGCCCGCCAGGGTGAGCAGTTCTTC. Residues: CSVELARQGEQFF.

This clonotype has a count of ten or more. The chain has TRBV12-3 or TRBV12-4 and TRBJ1-5, with TRBD1 as a possible D gene (5 bases). The CDR3 is 14 amino acids. The V end was cut by 0 bases, the J end by 8 bases, with 11 bases between. The CDR3 here is CASSLARGLKPQHF. For the CDR3, the DNA is TGTGCCAGCAGTTTAGCGAGGGGCTTGAAGCCCCAGCATTTT.

This clonotype was observed a few times. This chain links TRBV20-1 with TRBJ1-2; D is uncertain. There are 10 residues in the CDR3. Germline-derived CDR1 and CDR2 are DFQATT and SNEGSKA (reference sequence). V shed 8 bases and J shed 8 bases, with 12 bases lying between them. The CDR3 DNA reads as TGCAGTATAGGTTTCGACGGCTACACCTTC. Protein: CSIGFDGYTF.

This clonotype has a handful of counts. The CDR3 DNA reads as TGTGCCAGCAGTTCGCTGACAGGTCTTTGGGAGACCCAGTACTTC. Translation gives CASSSLTGLWETQYF. The chain uses TRBV27 and TRBJ2-5; tentative D call: TRBD1 (6 bases). Germline V gives CDR1 MNHEY, CDR2 SMNVEV (reference sequence). V gave up 4 bases and J gave up 5 bases, with 17 bases separating them. The CDR3 spans 15 residues.

This clonotype was recorded a few times. The gene calls are TRBV20-1 and TRBJ1-1; tentatively, D is TRBD1 (6 bases). The germline V gene encodes CDR1 DFQATT and CDR2 SNEGSKA (reference sequence). V was shortened by 3 bases and J by 0 bases, with 14 bases between the two germline ends. The CDR3 length is 15 residues. CDR3 amino acids: CSASPRGHLNTEAFF. Here the CDR3 DNA reads TGCAGTGCTAGCCCGCGGGGACACTTGAACACTGAAGCTTTCTTT.

This clonotype occurred many times. V and J are TRBV7-2 and TRBJ2-3; D assignment may be TRBD1 or TRBD2 (5 bases each). The CDR3 length is 16 residues. V was trimmed by 4 bases and J by 5 bases, leaving 19 bases between them. Germline V lookup: CDR1 SGHTA, CDR2 FQGNSA. In DNA form, the CDR3 reads TGTGCCAGCAGCTCTTGGCCGGGGTTCCAGGGAGATACGCAGTATTTT. This gives the protein CASSSWPGFQGDTQYF. Filled out from reference TRBV7-2 and TRBJ2-3, the complete variable domain reads GAGVSQSPSNKVTEKGKDVELRCDPISGHTALYWYRQSLGQGLEFLIYFQGNSAPDKSGLPSDRFSAERTGGSVSTLTIQRTQQEDSAVYLCASSSWPGFQGDTQYFGPGTRLTVL.

In its sample, this clonotype was seen many times. The genes are TRBV12-3 or TRBV12-4 and TRBJ2-3, with D tentatively TRBD1 (6 bases). This CDR3 contains 14 residues. Trimming pared 6 bases from V and 2 bases from J, leaving 12 bases between. CDR3 sequence (DNA): TGTGCCAGCAGCCGTACAGGGATCACAGATACGCAGTATTTT. This codes for CASSRTGITDTQYF.

This clonotype showed up just a few times. This chain links TRBV20-1 with TRBJ1-5, with D unresolved. The CDR3 consists of 12 residues. Germline CDR1 DFQATT, CDR2 SNEGSKA (reference sequence). Trimming left V 6 bases short and J 4 bases short, with 10 bases between. The CDR3 protein is CSAIGRNQPQHF. CDR3 DNA sequence: TGCAGTGCGATCGGACGAAATCAGCCCCAGCATTTT.

This clonotype was recorded many times. The gene calls are TRBV15 and TRBJ2-1, with a possible D match to TRBD1 (6 bases). The CDR3 runs 18 residues. Per germline, CDR1 LNHNV and CDR2 YYDKDF (reference sequence). The ends were cut back, 0 bases at V and 3 bases at J, with 18 bases in the middle. The chain's CDR3 is CATSRDLTTGSFYNEQFF. The CDR3 nucleotides read TGTGCCACCAGCAGAGATTTGACGACAGGAAGTTTCTACAATGAGCAGTTCTTC.

This clonotype was counted many times. The J gene is TRBJ2-1, the V gene TRBV24-1, with 10 bases aligning to TRBD2. The CDR3 length is 13 residues. V lost 8 bases, J lost 6 bases, and 3 bases stayed unmatched. Germline V gives CDR1 KGHDR, CDR2 SFDVKD. CDR3 region: CATTSGGRNEQFF. As DNA, the CDR3 is TGTGCCACCACTAGCGGGGGACGCAATGAGCAGTTCTTC.

V gene TRBV5-5 combines with J gene TRBJ2-3; tentative D call: TRBD1 (6 bases). The CDR3 runs to 14 residues. Germline V CDR1 and CDR2: SGHKS, YYEKEE (reference sequence). V was pared by 6 bases and J by 1 base, with 12 bases between. The CDR3 spells CASKGVGGTDTQYF. CDR3 nucleotides: TGTGCCAGCAAGGGGGTTGGGGGCACAGATACGCAGTATTTT. The full variable domain, in which reference TRBV5-5 and TRBJ2-3 provide the parts outside the CDR3, is DAGVTQSPTHLIKTRGQQVTLRCSPISGHKSVSWYQQVLGQGPQFIFQYYEKEERGRGNFPDRFSARQFPNYSSELNVNALLLGDSALYLCASKGVGGTDTQYFGPGTRLTVL.

This clonotype has at least ten counts. This chain joins TRBV20-1 and TRBJ1-2, with TRBD1 matching 11 bases. The CDR3 is made up of 15 amino acids. With V trimmed by 5 bases and J by 7 bases, 12 bases remained unmatched. CDR1 and CDR2 from the germline V gene are DFQATT and SNEGSKA (reference sequence). This CDR3 reads CSAWDRGSQWSGYTF. The CDR3 DNA reads TGCAGTGCTTGGGACAGGGGGTCCCAATGGAGTGGCTACACCTTC.

This clonotype appeared many times. The chain joins TRBV12-3 or TRBV12-4 to TRBJ1-4; 7 bases are shared with TRBD1. V shed 5 bases, J shed 7 bases, and the junction held 10 bases outside the gene matches. The CDR3 totals 15 residues. The CDR3 sequence is CASSPRQGGSEKLFF. The CDR3 DNA is TGTGCCAGCAGTCCCCGACAGGGAGGGAGTGAAAAACTGTTTTTT.